This entry concerns a single T cell receptor beta chain. This sample is drawn from a study of blood T cell repertoires in COVID-19. Methods used by the authors: Cell counts per sample came from amplifying reference gene primers. Data came from immunoSEQ multiplex PCR; TCRdb stores just in-frame clones and leaves some out. V and J calls and clone size follow that table, whereas D and trimming were derived from the DNA. This sample has more than 250,000 clones, with 75% to 90% found just once. Germline CDR1 is MNHEY and CDR2 is SVGEGT. V lost 5 bases and J 3 bases, leaving 13 bases between the germline ends. CDR3 length: 15 residues.

This TCR was sampled from a human donor in a cohort sampled during active COVID-19. This rearrangement joins TRBV6-2 or TRBV6-3 to TRBJ1-4, with unresolved D. Sequenced: peripheral blood. The CDR3 DNA is TGTGCCAGCAGTCCCACGGGGTTGGCTAATGAAAAACTGTTTTTT. Its translation is CASSPTGLANEKLFF.